This T cell receptor beta chain was obtained from a study of Ad26.COV2.S vaccination and SARS-CoV-2 variants. Across the study: The donor participated in the COV1001 trial, in its Ad26.COV2.S arm.

About this clone itself: Its cognate antigen is unknown.

General study findings and limits: Recipients of vaccine and of placebo showed similar breadth of their non-spike TCR repertoires. After vaccination, reports described spike-specific CD8+ and CD4+ T cell responses as showing substantial breadth.

V shed 1 base and J shed 3 bases, with 16 bases lying between them. Germline V gene lookup returns CDR1 LGHDT and CDR2 YNNKEL (reference sequence). The CDR3 spans 16 residues. Treatment in this sample: around 19 received Ad26.COV2.S at low or high dose, single or two shots; roughly five received placebo; per-sample allocation not given. Each sample was drawn 63 days after the first injection (of vaccine or placebo). The donor's status was that of an adult aged 18-55 years in Boston. The data were produced by immunoSEQ multiplex PCR, yet TCRdb's version contains in-frame clones alone and is incomplete. The table has about 410,000 clones, less than 90% seen once.

The V and J genes are TRBV3-1 (or the pseudogene TRBV3-2) and TRBJ2-7; D is possibly TRBD1 or TRBD2 (5 bases each). Specimen: peripheral blood, collected in a trial of Ad26.COV2.S vaccine versus placebo. This sequence originates from a person aged 18-65 years who received the Ad26.COV2.S COVID-19 vaccine or a placebo. CDR3 sequence reads: CASSQVAGGSIYEQYF. CDR3 nucleotide sequence: TGTGCCAGCAGCCAAGTCGCTGGGGGAAGCATCTACGAGCAGTACTTC.